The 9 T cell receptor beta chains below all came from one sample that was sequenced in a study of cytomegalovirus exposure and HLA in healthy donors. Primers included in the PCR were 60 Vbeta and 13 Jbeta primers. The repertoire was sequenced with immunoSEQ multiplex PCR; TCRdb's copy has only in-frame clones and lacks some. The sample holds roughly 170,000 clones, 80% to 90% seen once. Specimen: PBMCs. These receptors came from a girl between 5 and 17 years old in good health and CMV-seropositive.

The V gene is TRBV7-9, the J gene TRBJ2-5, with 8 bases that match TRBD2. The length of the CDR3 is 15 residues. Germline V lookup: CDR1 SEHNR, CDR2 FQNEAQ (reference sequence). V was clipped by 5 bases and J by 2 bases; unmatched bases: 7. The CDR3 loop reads CASSPSGGFQETQYF. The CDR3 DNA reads TGTGCCAGCAGCCCAAGCGGGGGCTTTCAAGAGACCCAGTACTTC.

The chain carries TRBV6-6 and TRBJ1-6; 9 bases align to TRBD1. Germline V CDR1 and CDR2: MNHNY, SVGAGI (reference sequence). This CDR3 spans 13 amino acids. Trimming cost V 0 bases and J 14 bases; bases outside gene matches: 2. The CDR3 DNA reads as TGTGCCAGCAGTTACTCGACAGGGGGTGCCCTCCACTTT. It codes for CASSYSTGGALHF.

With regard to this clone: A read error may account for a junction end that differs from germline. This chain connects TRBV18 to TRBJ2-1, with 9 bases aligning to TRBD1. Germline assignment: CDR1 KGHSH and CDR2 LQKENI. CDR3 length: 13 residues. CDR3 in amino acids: CANSTGGQNEQFF. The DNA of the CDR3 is TGTGCCAACTCAACAGGGGGCCAGAATGAGCAGTTCTTC.

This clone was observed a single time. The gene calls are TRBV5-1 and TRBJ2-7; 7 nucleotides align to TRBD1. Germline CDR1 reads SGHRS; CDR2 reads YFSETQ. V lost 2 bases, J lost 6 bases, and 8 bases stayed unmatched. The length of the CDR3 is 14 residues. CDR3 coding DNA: TGCGCCAGCAGCTTTACAGGGGTTGGAGTCGAGCAGTACTTC. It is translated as CASSFTGVGVEQYF.

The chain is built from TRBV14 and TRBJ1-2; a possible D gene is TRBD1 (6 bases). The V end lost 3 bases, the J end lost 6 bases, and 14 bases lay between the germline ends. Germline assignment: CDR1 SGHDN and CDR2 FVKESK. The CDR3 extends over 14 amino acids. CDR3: CASSQRQVSDGYTF. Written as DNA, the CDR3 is TGTGCCAGCAGCCAGAGACAGGTCAGTGATGGCTACACCTTC.

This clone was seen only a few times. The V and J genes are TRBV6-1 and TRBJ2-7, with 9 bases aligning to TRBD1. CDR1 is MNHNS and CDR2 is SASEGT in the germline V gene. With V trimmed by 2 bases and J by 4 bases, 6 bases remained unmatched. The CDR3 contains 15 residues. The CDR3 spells CASSEPGQGVYEQYF. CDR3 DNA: TGTGCCAGCAGTGAACCGGGACAGGGTGTGTACGAGCAGTACTTC.

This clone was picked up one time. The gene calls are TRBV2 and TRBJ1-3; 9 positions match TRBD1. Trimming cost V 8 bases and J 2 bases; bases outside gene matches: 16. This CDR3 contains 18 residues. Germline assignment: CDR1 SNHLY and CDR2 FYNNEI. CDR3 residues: CASLSGQGVAAPGNTIYF. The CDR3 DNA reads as TGTGCCAGCCTATCGGGACAGGGAGTTGCGGCCCCTGGAAACACCATATATTTT.

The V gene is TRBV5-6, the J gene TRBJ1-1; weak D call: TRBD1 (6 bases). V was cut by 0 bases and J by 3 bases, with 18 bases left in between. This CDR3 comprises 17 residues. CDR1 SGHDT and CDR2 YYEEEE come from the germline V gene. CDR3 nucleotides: TGTGCCAGCAGCTTGGCCGGCGGGGGGGCAGCGGACACTGAAGCTTTCTTT. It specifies CASSLAGGGAADTEAFF.

The DNA for the CDR3 is TGTGCCAGCACTCCCGACAGGAGGTCCACAGATACGCAGTATTTT. Translated: CASTPDRRSTDTQYF. The gene calls are TRBV2 and TRBJ2-3; a weak D match, TRBD1 (6 bases). The CDR3 consists of 15 residues. Germline-derived CDR1 and CDR2 are SNHLY and FYNNEI. Trimming removed 7 bases from V and 2 bases from J, with 16 bases in between.